This T cell receptor beta chain derives from a study of blood T cell repertoires in COVID-19 (dated by TCRdb to 2018 to 2020). Turning to the overall study: Collaborator samples came from the United States, Italy and Spain and covered acute and convalescent phases of COVID-19. Deeply sampled blood TCRbeta repertoires from subjects exposed to, actively infected with, or recovered from COVID-19 were included in the dataset. The samples were drawn from two sources: the first 160 participants of the ongoing ImmuneRACE study, and 1,254 subjects contributed by 6 global collaborators. The material from the prospective study consisted of cDNA or gDNA derived from T cells, B-cell-depleted T cells, or PBMCs. Where available, HLA class I and class II types were obtained from metadata supplied by the sample provider rather than from assay-based typing. Sample metadata almost always included a de-identified subject ID, COVID-19 status, age in years and sex. The repertoires were released in a freely available public database meant as a resource for research on the immune response to SARS-CoV-2. Summary of the overall study and its limitations: How much clinical and demographic metadata was included differed by source and by participant, and the metadata was provided uncurated.

TCRbeta CDR3 regions were amplified from genomic DNA using the immunoSEQ Assay, a bias-controlled multiplex PCR. Under the source paper's analysis protocol: Nucleated cell counts per sample were estimated from amplification of reference gene primers within the assay. To quantify the absolute abundance of each unique TCRbeta CDR3 rearrangement, sequence reads were collapsed and filtered. Productive Simpson clonality was computed per sample as the square root of Simpson's diversity index over productive rearrangements. TCRdb provides this immuneACCESS table in a form limited to in-frame rearrangements. Some clones are lacking; in checked studies, under half of them reflect an unresolved V gene, and why the rest are absent is not known. V and J calls and clone size come straight from that table; D and trimming were deduced from the DNA. Here the sample has around 300,000 clones; 80% to 90% occur a single time. Less than 5.5% of the sample is taken by the ten largest.

V loses 6 bases, J loses 1 base, and the germline ends lie 12 bases apart. CDR1 MDHEN and CDR2 SYDVKM are derived from the germline V gene. From its cysteine to its phenylalanine, the CDR3 spans 15 amino acids. The CDR3 DNA has 45 bases and is translated from base 1. About this clone: Its antigen specificity is not known. No clone much larger than this one lies a single base away; base qualities are absent.

Enrolling through a virtual design, the prospective study's participants ranged in age from about 18 to 100 years and lived across 24 United States geographic areas. Cohort assignment in the prospective study relied on participant-reported clinical history from a screening survey and a study questionnaire. Recovered participants in ImmuneRACE Cohort 3 were defined by two consecutive negative NP/OP PCR tests, clearance by a healthcare professional, or resolution of symptoms. Each participant in the prospective study had whole blood, serum and a nasopharyngeal or oropharyngeal swab collected by mobile phlebotomists. Additional blood draws and questionnaires over an approximately 2-month period could optionally be provided by prospective study participants. Blood samples from the prospective study were shipped frozen or at room temperature prior to DNA extraction.

Specimen: PBMCs or T cells enriched from blood (not recorded which). The TCR comes from a man younger than 45 who had recovered from COVID-19. The rearranged chain carries TRBV28 and TRBJ2-2; the best D guess is TRBD1, with 8 bases matching. The nucleotide sequence is TGTGCCAGCAGGGGGGGGACAGGGAACACCGGGGAGCTGTTTTTT. This gives the protein CASRGGTGNTGELFF.